Listed below are T cell receptor beta chains from one sample, sequenced in a study of monozygotic twins with cystic fibrosis. Assay used: immunoSEQ multiplex PCR; TCRdb lists only in-frame clones, some missing. The repertoire holds approximately 32,000 clones, 90% to 97% seen once, with around 0.15% in the top ten. Input material: blood. The source is a girl aged 2 to 10 with cystic fibrosis. The CDR3 runs from the conserved cysteine through the conserved F or W. The order of the fields is clone size, D gene, J gene, V gene, CDR3 DNA, CDR3 protein. The D gene is left open where the match is weak. The size field is filled for only some rows; it gives once, few, many or a size class.

clone_size: .; d_call: .; j_call: TRBJ2-7; v_call: TRBV9; cdr3_nt: TGTGCCAGCAGCGTAGGAACAGGGCGGTACGAGCAGTACTTC; cdr3_aa: CASSVGTGRYEQYF
clone_size: .; d_call: .; j_call: TRBJ1-4; v_call: TRBV4-2; cdr3_nt: TGTGCCAGCAGCCCTTCGCCAGGGCCAACTAATGAAAAACTGTTTTTT; cdr3_aa: CASSPSPGPTNEKLFF
clone_size: .; d_call: TRBD1; j_call: TRBJ2-5; v_call: TRBV28; cdr3_nt: TGTGCCAGCAGTTTAGAGACAGGGGGCAGGGAGACCCAGTACTTC; cdr3_aa: CASSLETGGRETQYF
clone_size: .; d_call: .; j_call: TRBJ2-7; v_call: TRBV6-5; cdr3_nt: TGTGCCAGCAGTTACTCCGGGGGCTACTACGAGCAGTACTTC; cdr3_aa: CASSYSGGYYEQYF
clone_size: once; d_call: TRBD1; j_call: TRBJ2-3; v_call: TRBV5-1; cdr3_nt: TGCGCCAGCAGCCCTAGGACAGGGATAGATGGGACAGATACGCAGTATTTT; cdr3_aa: CASSPRTGIDGTDTQYF
clone_size: .; d_call: .; j_call: TRBJ1-1; v_call: TRBV19; cdr3_nt: TGTGCCAGTAGCCCGGACAGCATTCTCTTCATGAACACTGAAGCTTTCTTT; cdr3_aa: CASSPDSILFMNTEAFF
clone_size: .; d_call: .; j_call: TRBJ1-2; v_call: TRBV18; cdr3_nt: TGTGCCAGCTCACCTAACAGGGAAGTCGGCTACACCTTC; cdr3_aa: CASSPNREVGYTF
clone_size: .; d_call: .; j_call: TRBJ1-5; v_call: TRBV5-6; cdr3_nt: TGTGCCAGCAGCTTGTACGGCCTCAATCAGCCCCAGCATTTT; cdr3_aa: CASSLYGLNQPQHF
clone_size: .; d_call: .; j_call: TRBJ1-6; v_call: TRBV30; cdr3_nt: TGTGCCTGGGGGGAGCTCTCGCGGTCACCCCTCCACTTT; cdr3_aa: CAWGELSRSPLHF
clone_size: .; d_call: .; j_call: TRBJ2-7; v_call: TRBV5-4; cdr3_nt: TGTGCCAGCAGCCGACCGACAGGGGTAGGACTAGCGTCTGGCGAGCAGTACTTC; cdr3_aa: CASSRPTGVGLASGEQYF
clone_size: .; d_call: TRBD1; j_call: TRBJ1-6; v_call: TRBV5-1; cdr3_nt: TGCGCCAGCAGCTTGGAAGGGACAGGGGGGAATTCACCCCTCCACTTT; cdr3_aa: CASSLEGTGGNSPLHF
clone_size: .; d_call: .; j_call: TRBJ1-3; v_call: TRBV7-9; cdr3_nt: TGTGCCAGCAGCTTACTTGGAAACACCATATATTTT; cdr3_aa: CASSLLGNTIYF
clone_size: .; d_call: .; j_call: TRBJ1-5; v_call: TRBV27; cdr3_nt: TGTGCCAGCAGTTTATCGTGGGCACAGCCCCAGCATTTT; cdr3_aa: CASSLSWAQPQHF
clone_size: .; d_call: TRBD1; j_call: TRBJ2-7; v_call: TRBV19; cdr3_nt: TGTGCCAGTAGTAAACAGGGGGTGGCCTCCTACGAGCAGTACTTC; cdr3_aa: CASSKQGVASYEQYF
clone_size: once; d_call: .; j_call: TRBJ1-1; v_call: TRBV5-4; cdr3_nt: TGTGCCAGCAGCCTCTTCCCGGGGAGGGAGACTGAAGCTTTCTTT; cdr3_aa: CASSLFPGRETEAFF
clone_size: .; d_call: .; j_call: TRBJ2-3; v_call: TRBV2; cdr3_nt: TGTGCCAGCAGGAGCGGGAGCACAGATACGCAGTATTTT; cdr3_aa: CASRSGSTDTQYF
clone_size: .; d_call: .; j_call: TRBJ1-4; v_call: TRBV2; cdr3_nt: TGTGCCAGCAAGATGGGGCTGAATAATGAAAAACTGTTTTTT; cdr3_aa: CASKMGLNNEKLFF
clone_size: .; d_call: .; j_call: TRBJ1-2; v_call: TRBV5-8; cdr3_nt: TGTGCCAGCAGCTTCGGATTGGGGGGGCGAAACTATGGCTACACCTTC; cdr3_aa: CASSFGLGGRNYGYTF
clone_size: .; d_call: .; j_call: TRBJ1-5; v_call: TRBV19; cdr3_nt: TGTGCCAGTAGTCCCTCTGGTGGTCTACAGCCCCAGCATTTT; cdr3_aa: CASSPSGGLQPQHF
clone_size: .; d_call: .; j_call: TRBJ2-7; v_call: TRBV18; cdr3_nt: TGTGCCAGCTCACCGACTTCCCGCGGGCCCGAAGCCCCCTACGAGCAGTACTTC; cdr3_aa: CASSPTSRGPEAPYEQYF
clone_size: .; d_call: TRBD1; j_call: TRBJ1-5; v_call: TRBV25-1; cdr3_nt: TGTGCCAGCAGTAAGACAGGGGGCAACAATCAGCCCCAGCATTTT; cdr3_aa: CASSKTGGNNQPQHF
clone_size: few; d_call: .; j_call: TRBJ1-2; v_call: TRBV4-1; cdr3_nt: TGCGCCAGCAGCCAAGATACCCTCGACGGTGGCTATGGCTACACCTTC; cdr3_aa: CASSQDTLDGGYGYTF
clone_size: .; d_call: .; j_call: TRBJ1-2; v_call: TRBV2; cdr3_nt: TGTGCCAGCAGTTTGGACAGAAGATATGGCTACACCTTC; cdr3_aa: CASSLDRRYGYTF
clone_size: few; d_call: .; j_call: TRBJ1-1; v_call: TRBV2; cdr3_nt: TGTGCCAGCAGTGTCCAGGGAGGGACTGAAGCTTTCTTT; cdr3_aa: CASSVQGGTEAFF
clone_size: once; d_call: TRBD1; j_call: TRBJ1-2; v_call: TRBV9; cdr3_nt: TGTGCCAGCAGCGAAGAGGGGACAGGGGTCTATGGCTACACCTTC; cdr3_aa: CASSEEGTGVYGYTF
clone_size: .; d_call: .; j_call: TRBJ1-1; v_call: TRBV12-5; cdr3_nt: TGTGCTAGTGGGTCCGGACAGAATATGAACACTGAAGCTTTCTTT; cdr3_aa: CASGSGQNMNTEAFF
clone_size: .; d_call: .; j_call: TRBJ1-4; v_call: TRBV2; cdr3_nt: TGTGCCAGCAGTGGACAGTCGGATGAAAAACTGTTTTTT; cdr3_aa: CASSGQSDEKLFF
clone_size: .; d_call: .; j_call: TRBJ1-2; v_call: TRBV29-1; cdr3_nt: TGCAGCGTTGAGGCAGGGGAGCCGGGCTACACCTTC; cdr3_aa: CSVEAGEPGYTF
clone_size: .; d_call: TRBD2; j_call: TRBJ2-1; v_call: TRBV25-1; cdr3_nt: TGTGCCAGCAGTGAAACAGGGACTAGCGGGCGCAATGAGCAGTTCTTC; cdr3_aa: CASSETGTSGRNEQFF
clone_size: .; d_call: .; j_call: TRBJ2-1; v_call: TRBV5-1; cdr3_nt: TGCGCCAGCAGCTTGGCTCGGGAGAGCAATGAGCAGTTCTTC; cdr3_aa: CASSLARESNEQFF
clone_size: .; d_call: .; j_call: TRBJ2-7; v_call: TRBV2; cdr3_nt: TGTGCCACCCTGAGGGCAGGAACCTCCTACGAGCAGTACTTC; cdr3_aa: CATLRAGTSYEQYF
clone_size: .; d_call: .; j_call: TRBJ1-2; v_call: TRBV28; cdr3_nt: TGTGCCAGCAGCTTCCGGGCCGAAGTTGGCTATGGCTACACCTTC; cdr3_aa: CASSFRAEVGYGYTF
clone_size: .; d_call: .; j_call: TRBJ2-4; v_call: TRBV29-1; cdr3_nt: TGCAGCGTTGACGTACTTGGGATTCAGTACTTC; cdr3_aa: CSVDVLGIQYF
clone_size: .; d_call: .; j_call: TRBJ2-1; v_call: TRBV7-8; cdr3_nt: TGTGCCAGCAGCCCAACCGGGACGGCACTCATTGAGCAGTTCTTC; cdr3_aa: CASSPTGTALIEQFF
clone_size: .; d_call: .; j_call: TRBJ1-6; v_call: TRBV4-1; cdr3_nt: TGCGCCAGCAGCCAAGCCCTGAATTCACCCCTCCACTTT; cdr3_aa: CASSQALNSPLHF
clone_size: .; d_call: .; j_call: TRBJ1-1; v_call: TRBV4-2; cdr3_nt: TGTGCCAGCAGCCAAGCTACAGAGTGGAACACTGAAGCTTTCTTT; cdr3_aa: CASSQATEWNTEAFF
clone_size: .; d_call: TRBD1; j_call: TRBJ2-2; v_call: TRBV6-5; cdr3_nt: TGTGCCACGGGAATCGACAGGGCGAACACCGGGGAGCTGTTTTTT; cdr3_aa: CATGIDRANTGELFF
clone_size: once; d_call: .; j_call: TRBJ1-5; v_call: TRBV18; cdr3_nt: TGTGCCAGCTCACCGGGCCAGAGGAACAATCAGCCCCAGCATTTT; cdr3_aa: CASSPGQRNNQPQHF
clone_size: .; d_call: .; j_call: TRBJ1-5; v_call: TRBV5-1; cdr3_nt: TGCGCCAGCAGCTTGGAAGGGACTCGCAATCAGCCCCAGCATTTT; cdr3_aa: CASSLEGTRNQPQHF
clone_size: .; d_call: .; j_call: TRBJ1-2; v_call: TRBV10-3; cdr3_nt: TGTGCCATCAGTGAGTCGTCCTTTGCGGCCTATGGCTACACCTTC; cdr3_aa: CAISESSFAAYGYTF
clone_size: .; d_call: TRBD1; j_call: TRBJ2-5; v_call: TRBV2; cdr3_nt: TGTGCCAGCAGTGTTGCCGGGACAGGGGAGACCCAGTACTTC; cdr3_aa: CASSVAGTGETQYF
clone_size: .; d_call: TRBD1; j_call: TRBJ2-7; v_call: TRBV5-1; cdr3_nt: TGCGCCAGCACAGGGGCCGGGACAGGGCAAAGCGAGCAGTACTTC; cdr3_aa: CASTGAGTGQSEQYF
clone_size: .; d_call: TRBD1; j_call: TRBJ1-5; v_call: TRBV2; cdr3_nt: TGTGCCAGCAGGGGGACAGGGGACGTTCAGCCCCAGCATTTT; cdr3_aa: CASRGTGDVQPQHF
clone_size: .; d_call: TRBD2; j_call: TRBJ2-5; v_call: TRBV30; cdr3_nt: TGTGCCTGGATGGGGGGGAAAAGGACCCAGTACTTC; cdr3_aa: CAWMGGKRTQYF